This is a list of T cell receptor beta chains from one sample in a study of OX40 agonist ivuxolimab in advanced cancers. Assay: immunoSEQ multiplex PCR; the TCRdb copy retains only in-frame clones and omits some. The table has about 79,000 clones, about 90% seen once; the top ten hold around 0.5%. Material: CD4+ or CD8+ T cells sorted from blood, obtained in a trial of the OX40 agonist ivuxolimab. The receptors derive from an adult with an advanced solid tumor such as melanoma, head and neck, liver or kidney cancer. Each CDR3 is given with its conserved first and last residue. A D gene is named only where the DNA matches it firmly. Some rows mark clone size as missing; the rest say once, few, many or name a class of expanded clone.

-	TRBJ1-1	TRBV11-3	-	TGTGCCAGCAGTTCCGGGACCCCGGAAACTGAAGCTTTCTTT	CASSSGTPETEAFF
-	TRBJ1-5	TRBV7-9	-	TGTGCCAGCAGCCTTCCCCTCGGACTCCTTTATAGCAATCAGCCCCAGCATTTT	CASSLPLGLLYSNQPQHF
-	TRBJ2-1	TRBV7-7	TRBD2	TGTGCTAGCAGCCGCGGGAGGAGCTCCTACAATGAGCAGTTCTTC	CASSRGRSSYNEQFF
once	TRBJ2-5	TRBV7-2	TRBD2	TGTGCCAGCAGCTTAGGCGGGAGGGCCTGGGAGACCCAGTACTTC	CASSLGGRAWETQYF
-	TRBJ2-2	TRBV5-4	-	TGTGCCAGCAGCCCCTCGGGGAGGACGAACACCGGGGAGCTGTTTTTT	CASSPSGRTNTGELFF
-	TRBJ2-2	TRBV6-1	TRBD2	TGTGCCAGCAGTGAAGCTGGACTAGGGACCGGGGAGCTGTTTTTT	CASSEAGLGTGELFF
-	TRBJ2-2	TRBV10-3	-	TGTGCCATCAGTGGGGGGTACACCGGGGAGCTGTTTTTT	CAISGGYTGELFF
-	TRBJ2-7	TRBV7-9	TRBD2	TGTGCCAGCAGCCGAGCGGGAGGGCCTGACGAGCAGTACTTC	CASSRAGGPDEQYF
-	TRBJ2-2	TRBV11-3	-	TGTGCCATACGGGGGTCGGCTAATGGGGAGCTGTTTTTT	CAIRGSANGELFF
-	TRBJ2-7	TRBV6-6	TRBD1	TGTGCCAGCAGTTACAGACAGGGGGCTCTCGAGCAGTACTTC	CASSYRQGALEQYF
-	TRBJ2-7	TRBV6-5	-	TGTGCCAGCAGTTACGGTCGGGCAGGGAAGTACGAGCAGTACTTC	CASSYGRAGKYEQYF
-	TRBJ1-4	TRBV28	-	TGTGCCAGCAGTTACACGTCAACTAATGAAAAACTGTTTTTT	CASSYTSTNEKLFF
-	TRBJ2-5	TRBV4-3	TRBD2	TGCGCCAGCAGCCAAGGGTACGGAGCGGGAGGTGGGGAGACCCAGTACTTC	CASSQGYGAGGGETQYF
few	TRBJ2-3	TRBV27	-	TGTGCCAGCAGTTTGGGGACCCTAAGCACAGATACGCAGTATTTT	CASSLGTLSTDTQYF
-	TRBJ1-1	TRBV13	-	TGTGCCAGCAGCTTAGAGGGCATGAACACTGAAGCTTTCTTT	CASSLEGMNTEAFF
-	TRBJ2-3	TRBV19	-	TGTGCCAGTAGTATAGTGGCAGATTCAGATACGCAGTATTTT	CASSIVADSDTQYF
-	TRBJ1-1	TRBV4-2	TRBD1	TGTGCCAGCAGCCAAGACCAGGGGGCCGGCACTGAAGCTTTCTTT	CASSQDQGAGTEAFF
-	TRBJ2-2	TRBV4-1	TRBD2	TGCGCCAGCAGCCAGAGGACTAGCGGAGCTAACACCGGGGAGCTGTTTTTT	CASSQRTSGANTGELFF
-	TRBJ2-7	TRBV28	TRBD2	TGTGCCAGCAGTTTTAGGACTAGCGGAACCTACGAGCAGTACTTC	CASSFRTSGTYEQYF
-	TRBJ1-2	TRBV19	TRBD1	TGTGCCAGTAGTATAGGACAGGGGGCAGGTGGCTACACCTTC	CASSIGQGAGGYTF